The clone carrying this T cell receptor beta chain was picked up one time. The entry originates in a study of CD8+CD57+ T cells in acquired aplastic anemia. Genomic DNA constituted the template upon which TCR beta VDJ and CDR3 profiling was performed. TCRdb re-called the reads with MiXCR, one entry per CDR3 protein. The sample carries around 430,000 distinct CDR3 sequences, roughly a third recorded once. Patients chosen for sequencing had CD8+CD57+ cells that had expanded, as shown by flow cytometry. The CDR3 runs 12 residues. Germline-derived CDR1 and CDR2 are GTSNPN and SVGIG (reference sequence). The V segment lost 2 bases and the J segment 7 bases; nucleotides outside the gene matches: 3.

The sequenced sample consisted of sorted CD4+, CD8+, or CD8+CD57+ T cells (not recorded which) from PBMCs. The rearrangement uses TRBV30 and TRBJ2-7, with TRBD1 matching 9 bases. The TCR was taken from a human donor with aplastic anemia. The CDR3, as DNA: TGTGCCTGGAGTACAGGGGGCGGGGAGCAGTACTTC. Translated, it gives CAWSTGGGEQYF.